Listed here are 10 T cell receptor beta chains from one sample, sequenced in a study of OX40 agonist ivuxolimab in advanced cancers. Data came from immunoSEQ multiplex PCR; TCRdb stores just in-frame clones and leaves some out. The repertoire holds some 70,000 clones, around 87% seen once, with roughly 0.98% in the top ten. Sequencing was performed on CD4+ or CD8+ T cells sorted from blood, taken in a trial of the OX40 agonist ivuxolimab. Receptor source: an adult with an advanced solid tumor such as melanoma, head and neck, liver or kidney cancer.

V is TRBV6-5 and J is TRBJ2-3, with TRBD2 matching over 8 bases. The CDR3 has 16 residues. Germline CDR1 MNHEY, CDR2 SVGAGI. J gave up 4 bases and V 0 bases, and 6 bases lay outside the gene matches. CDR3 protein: CASSYSRGLVPDTQYF. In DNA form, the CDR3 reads TGTGCCAGCAGTTACTCGAGGGGACTAGTCCCAGATACGCAGTATTTT.

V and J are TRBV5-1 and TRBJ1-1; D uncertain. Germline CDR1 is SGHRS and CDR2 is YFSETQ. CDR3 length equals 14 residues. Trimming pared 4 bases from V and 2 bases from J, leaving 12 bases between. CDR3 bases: TGCGCCAGCAGCCCTCGGACCGGTAACACTGAAGCTTTCTTT. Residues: CASSPRTGNTEAFF.

The CDR3 DNA follows: TGTGCCAGCATCCGGCTTACACAAGAGACCCAGTACTTC. Translated, it gives CASIRLTQETQYF. The rearrangement joins TRBV2 to TRBJ2-5, with D uncertain. V dropped 7 bases and J dropped 2 bases, with 11 bases sitting between them. Germline V gene sequence: CDR1 SNHLY, CDR2 FYNNEI. The CDR3 runs 13 residues.

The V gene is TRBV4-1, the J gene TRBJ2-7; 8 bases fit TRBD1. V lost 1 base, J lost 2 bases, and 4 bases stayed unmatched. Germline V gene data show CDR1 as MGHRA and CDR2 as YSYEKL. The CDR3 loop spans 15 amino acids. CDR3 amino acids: CASSQVATGAYEQYF. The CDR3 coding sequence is TGCGCCAGCAGCCAAGTAGCGACAGGGGCCTACGAGCAGTACTTC.

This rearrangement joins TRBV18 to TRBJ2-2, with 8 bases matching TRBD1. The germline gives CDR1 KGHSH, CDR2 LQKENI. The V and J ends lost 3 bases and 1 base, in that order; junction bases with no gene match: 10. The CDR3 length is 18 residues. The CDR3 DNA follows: TGTGCCAGCTCACCGGGCGACAGGGGACGGTGGAACACCGGGGAGCTGTTTTTT. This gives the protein CASSPGDRGRWNTGELFF.

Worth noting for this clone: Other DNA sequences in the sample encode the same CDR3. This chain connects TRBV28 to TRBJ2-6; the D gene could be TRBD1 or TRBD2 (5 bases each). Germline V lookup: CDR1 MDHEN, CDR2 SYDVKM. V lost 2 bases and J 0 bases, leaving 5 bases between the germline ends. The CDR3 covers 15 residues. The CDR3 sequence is CASSLGGSGANVLTF. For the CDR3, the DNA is TGTGCCAGCAGTTTAGGGGGCTCTGGGGCCAACGTCCTGACTTTC. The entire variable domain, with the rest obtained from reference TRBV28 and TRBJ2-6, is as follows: DVKVTQSSRYLVKRTGEKVFLECVQDMDHENMFWYRQDPGLGLRLIYFSYDVKMKEKGDIPEGYSVSREKKERFSLILESASTNQTSMYLCASSLGGSGANVLTFGAGSRLTVL.

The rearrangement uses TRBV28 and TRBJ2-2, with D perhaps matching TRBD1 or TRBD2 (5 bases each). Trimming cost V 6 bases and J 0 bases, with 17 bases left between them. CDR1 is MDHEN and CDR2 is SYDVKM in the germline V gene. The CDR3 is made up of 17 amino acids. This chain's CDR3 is CASRARGLSANTGELFF. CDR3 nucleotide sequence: TGTGCCAGCAGAGCTCGGGGCCTATCCGCGAACACCGGGGAGCTGTTTTTT.

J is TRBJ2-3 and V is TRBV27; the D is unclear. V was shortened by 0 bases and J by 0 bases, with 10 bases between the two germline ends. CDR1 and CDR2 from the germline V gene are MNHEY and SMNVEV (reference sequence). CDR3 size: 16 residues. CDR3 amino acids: CASSLSRILSTDTQYF. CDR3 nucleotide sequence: TGTGCCAGCAGTTTATCGCGAATACTAAGCACAGATACGCAGTATTTT.

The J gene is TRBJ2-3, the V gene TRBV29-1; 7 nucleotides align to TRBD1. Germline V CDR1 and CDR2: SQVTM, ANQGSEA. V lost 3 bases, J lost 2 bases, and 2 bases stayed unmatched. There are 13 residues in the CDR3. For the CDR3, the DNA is TGCAGCGTTGAGGGACAGAACACAGATACGCAGTATTTT. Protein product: CSVEGQNTDTQYF.

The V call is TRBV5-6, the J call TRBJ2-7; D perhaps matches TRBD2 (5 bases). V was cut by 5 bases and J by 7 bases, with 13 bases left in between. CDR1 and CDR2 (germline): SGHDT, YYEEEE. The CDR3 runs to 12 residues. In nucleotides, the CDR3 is TGTGCCAGCAGGCGTCCCCCGGGGGAGCAGTACTTC. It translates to CASRRPPGEQYF.